The 27 T cell receptor beta chains presented below share a single source sample, sequenced in a study of OX40 agonist ivuxolimab in advanced cancers. The assay was immunoSEQ multiplex PCR, and TCRdb's table has in-frame clones only and misses some. Of under 60,000 clones detected, 82% appear once; the ten largest clones hold 3.9%. Sample: CD4+ or CD8+ T cells sorted from blood, taken in a trial of the OX40 agonist ivuxolimab. Source of these receptors: an adult with an advanced solid tumor such as melanoma, head and neck, liver or kidney cancer.

The chain carries TRBV5-1 and TRBJ1-2; TRBD1 matches at 8 bases. V was pared by 0 bases and J by 13 bases, with 8 bases of the junction left unmatched. Germline CDR1 reads SGHRS; CDR2 reads YFSETQ. The CDR3 is 13 residues long. CDR3 in DNA: TGCGCCAGCAGCTTGGAGGACAGGGCCGTTATCACCTTC. Protein sequence: CASSLEDRAVITF.

This clone came up a few times. The chain carries TRBV29-1 and TRBJ2-2; D is unresolved. The V gene lost 4 bases and the J gene lost 2 bases, with 8 bases spanning the gap. The CDR3 covers 13 residues. Looked up from germline, CDR1 is SQVTM and CDR2 is ANQGSEA. The CDR3 nucleotides are TGCAGCGTTGCAAGGCAAAACACCGGGGAGCTGTTTTTT. It specifies CSVARQNTGELFF.

Comments on this clone: A junction boundary mismatches the germline segment, possibly from a read error. The V gene is TRBV6-9, the J gene TRBJ1-6, with D maybe TRBD1 (6 bases). This CDR3 is 17 amino acids long. Germline V gives CDR1 MNHGY, CDR2 SVAAGI. CDR3 DNA: TGTGCCAGCAGCCGCGTTAGAGGCAGGGGTTATAATTCACCCCTCTACTTT. Encoded protein: CASSRVRGRGYNSPLYF.

In nucleotides, the CDR3 is TGTGCCAGCAGTTACGGGGCTATGTCTGGGGCCAACGTCCTGACTTTC. Translation: CASSYGAMSGANVLTF. This sequence joins TRBV6-6 and TRBJ2-6; D is possibly TRBD1 (5 bases). Trimming stripped 2 bases from V and 1 base from J, with 9 bases between. Germline loops: CDR1 MNHNY, CDR2 SVGAGI (reference sequence). This CDR3 region has 16 residues.

The genes are TRBV5-1 and TRBJ1-6, with D possibly matching TRBD1 (5 bases). CDR3 size: 15 residues. Germline values: CDR1 SGHRS, CDR2 YFSETQ. Trimming removed 0 bases from V and 8 bases from J, with 12 bases in between. The CDR3 loop is CASSLAPRGDSPLHF. CDR3 coding DNA: TGCGCCAGCAGCTTGGCCCCGCGGGGGGATTCACCCCTCCACTTT.

The V gene is TRBV28, the J gene TRBJ1-1, with a tentative D call TRBD1 (6 bases). The CDR3 is made up of 13 amino acids. Germline CDR1 is MDHEN and CDR2 is SYDVKM. V dropped 5 bases and J dropped 6 bases, with 13 bases sitting between them. The CDR3 DNA reads as TGTGCCAGCAGTACGACAGGTCGGGCTGAAGCTTTCTTT. Its protein product is CASSTTGRAEAFF.

The count of this clone is one. J is TRBJ2-1 and V is TRBV7-8; TRBD2 aligns across 10 bases. CDR3 length equals 16 residues. With V trimmed by 5 bases and J by 7 bases, 11 bases remained unmatched. Per the germline V gene, CDR1 is SGHVS and CDR2 is FQNEAQ. The CDR3 DNA reads TGTGCCAGCAGCGACTACAGCGGGGGGGCAATAAATGAGCAGTTCTTC. Its protein product is CASSDYSGGAINEQFF.

This chain links TRBV7-8 with TRBJ1-1; weak D call: TRBD1 (5 bases). Germline CDR1 and CDR2: SGHVS and FQNEAQ. The CDR3 loop spans 14 amino acids. The V end lost 0 bases, the J end lost 5 bases, and 10 bases lay between the germline ends. CDR3 residues: CASSLAFGGTEAFF. In DNA, the CDR3 is TGTGCCAGCAGCTTAGCTTTCGGGGGAACTGAAGCTTTCTTT.

The chain recombines TRBV6-5 with TRBJ2-7; the D gene is possibly TRBD2 (6 bases). The CDR3 runs to 14 residues. V was cut by 6 bases and J by 0 bases, with 12 bases left in between. Per the germline V gene, CDR1 is MNHEY and CDR2 is SVGAGI. The CDR3 reads CASRRDLSSYEQYF. The CDR3 region has the DNA TGTGCCAGCAGAAGGGACTTAAGCTCCTACGAGCAGTACTTC.

This chain uses TRBV11-3 with TRBJ1-1, with unresolved D. The germline V and J ends were trimmed by 5 bases and 6 bases, with 19 bases remaining between them. CDR3 length: 15 residues. CDR1 SGHNT and CDR2 YENEEA come from the germline V gene. The CDR3 sequence is CASSVDGGSGAEAFF. CDR3 coding DNA: TGTGCCAGCAGCGTGGACGGAGGGTCTGGGGCTGAAGCTTTCTTT.

The rearrangement uses TRBV7-6 and TRBJ2-2; 8 nucleotides agree with TRBD2. After removal of 3 bases from V and 0 bases from J, the junction contained 3 bases not matched to a gene. The CDR3 totals 16 residues. CDR1 SGHVS and CDR2 FNYEAQ come from the germline V gene. CDR3 nucleotides: TGTGCCAGCAGCTTTACTAGCGGTCCGAACACCGGGGAGCTGTTTTTT. Translating it yields CASSFTSGPNTGELFF.

The J gene is TRBJ2-1, the V gene TRBV21-1; no DNA check was done on the table's D call, TRBD2. TRBV21-1 has pseudogene status. The CDR3 is 21 residues long. CDR3 in amino acids: CASSKGVRTGAGASIYNEQFF. CDR3 DNA: TGTGCCAGCAGCAAAGGGGTGAGAACGGGAGCGGGGGCCTCAATATACAATGAGCAGTTCTTC.

The gene calls are TRBV5-5 and TRBJ2-4; D gene uncertain. The germline V gene has CDR1 SGHKS and CDR2 YYEKEE (reference sequence). This CDR3 has 14 residues. Trimming pared 3 bases from V and 14 bases from J, leaving 21 bases between. DNA of the CDR3: TGTGCCAGCAGCTCCTGGTCGGGTGAAAGAAATGAGTACTTC. Residues: CASSSWSGERNEYF.

The chain joins TRBV27 to TRBJ2-1, with 7 bases matching TRBD1. This CDR3 is built from 14 residues. Germline values: CDR1 MNHEY, CDR2 SMNVEV (reference sequence). V shed 8 bases and J 7 bases; nucleotides not matched to a gene: 11. In DNA, the CDR3 is TGTGCCAGCCGCACAGGGGCCGCGCCTAATGAGCAGTTCTTC. The encoded protein is CASRTGAAPNEQFF.

The chain employs TRBV27 and TRBJ2-1, with 7 bases that match TRBD1. The trim removed 7 bases at V and 0 bases at J, leaving 6 bases unmatched. The germline CDR1 and CDR2 sequences are MNHEY and SMNVEV (reference sequence). The CDR3 has 15 amino acids. The CDR3 coding sequence is TGTGCCAGCATCCCGACAGGGACCTCCTACAATGAGCAGTTCTTC. This encodes CASIPTGTSYNEQFF.

The rearrangement uses TRBV6-5 and TRBJ1-1, with 8 bases aligning to TRBD1. Germline CDR1 and CDR2: MNHEY and SVGAGI. There are 12 residues in the CDR3. V lost 2 bases and J lost 9; bases outside the gene matches: 2. The CDR3 DNA follows: TGTGCCAGCAGTTACGGACAGGGCCAAGCTTTCTTT. It encodes CASSYGQGQAFF.

This chain's CDR3 is CASSLETSGGREQYF. CDR3 DNA: TGTGCCAGCAGTTTGGAGACTAGCGGGGGCCGCGAGCAGTACTTC. The chain links TRBV28 to TRBJ2-7; 12 nucleotides agree with TRBD2. The trim removed 3 bases at V and 6 bases at J, leaving 6 bases unmatched. Germline V gene lookup returns CDR1 MDHEN and CDR2 SYDVKM. This CDR3 has 15 residues.

This clone occurred once. The V gene is TRBV18, the J gene TRBJ1-5; D may be TRBD1 (5 bases). Germline-derived CDR1 and CDR2 are KGHSH and LQKENI. V lost 3 bases and J 7 bases, leaving 16 bases between the germline ends. The CDR3 has 15 amino acids. CDR3 protein: CASSPGWDPLQPQHF. CDR3 bases: TGTGCCAGCTCACCGGGTTGGGACCCCCTCCAGCCCCAGCATTTT.

The rearrangement joins TRBV9 to TRBJ2-7; D is ambiguous. CDR1 is SGDLS and CDR2 is YYNGEE in the germline V gene. The CDR3 has 15 amino acids. Trimming left V 0 bases short and J 2 bases short, with 12 bases between. CDR3 nucleotide sequence: TGTGCCAGCAGCGTAGGAACAGACCTCCCCTACGAGCAGTACTTC. Translation: CASSVGTDLPYEQYF. Filled out from reference TRBV9 and TRBJ2-7, the complete variable domain reads DSGVTQTPKHLITATGQRVTLRCSPRSGDLSVYWYQQSLDQGLQFLIQYYNGEERAKGNILERFSAQQFPDLHSELNLSSLELGDSALYFCASSVGTDLPYEQYFGPGTRLTVT.

The chain joins TRBV27 to TRBJ2-7, with 7 bases identical to TRBD1. The CDR3 spans 15 residues. With 8 bases clipped from V and 4 bases from J, the junction kept 14 bases outside the gene matches. Per germline, CDR1 MNHEY and CDR2 SMNVEV (reference sequence). CDR3 protein: CASGLNRGGGYEQYF. As DNA, the CDR3 is TGTGCCAGCGGATTAAACAGGGGTGGGGGATACGAGCAGTACTTC.

The rearrangement uses TRBV28 and TRBJ2-7; 9 positions match TRBD1. Trimming took 3 bases from V and 8 from J; bases not matched to a gene: 8. Germline loops: CDR1 MDHEN, CDR2 SYDVKM. The CDR3 length is 14 residues. Here the CDR3 reads CASSFGDRVGKQYF. CDR3 bases: TGTGCCAGCAGTTTTGGGGACAGGGTAGGTAAGCAGTACTTC.

The chain recombines TRBV27 with TRBJ2-2; TRBD1 matches at 10 bases. Looked up from germline, CDR1 is MNHEY and CDR2 is SMNVEV (reference sequence). The CDR3 length is 16 residues. The V and J ends lost 4 bases and 4 bases, in that order; junction bases with no gene match: 6. The CDR3 DNA is TGTGCCAGCAGTTCGCTTGGACAGGGGGTCACCGGGGAGCTGTTTTTT. This encodes CASSSLGQGVTGELFF.

The rearrangement joins TRBV7-8 to TRBJ1-5, with TRBD1 as a possible D gene (6 bases). The ends were cut back, 1 base at V and 7 bases at J, with 11 bases in the middle. The germline V gene has CDR1 SGHVS and CDR2 FQNEAQ. This CDR3 contains 14 residues. The CDR3 reads CASSLDAGAQPQHF. The DNA for the CDR3 is TGTGCCAGCAGCTTAGACGCAGGGGCACAGCCCCAGCATTTT.

V usage is TRBV30 and J usage is TRBJ1-2; D is perhaps TRBD1 (6 bases). The germline V gene has CDR1 GTSNPN and CDR2 SVGIG (reference sequence). This CDR3 contains 12 residues. V dropped 5 bases and J dropped 1 base, with 8 bases sitting between them. In DNA, the CDR3 is TGTGCCTGGGAACAGGGTAACTATGGCTACACCTTC. As protein: CAWEQGNYGYTF.

The chain carries TRBV6-4 and TRBJ1-2, with a possible D match to TRBD1 (6 bases). The ends were cut back, 0 bases at V and 4 bases at J, with 12 bases in the middle. The germline V gene encodes CDR1 MRHNA and CDR2 SNTAGT. The CDR3 runs 15 residues. The CDR3: CASSDSRGGSYGYTF. Written as DNA, the CDR3 is TGTGCCAGCAGTGACTCCCGAGGGGGTAGCTATGGCTACACCTTC.

The V and J genes are TRBV6-1 and TRBJ1-2; D gene unclear. This CDR3 has 15 amino acids. In germline, CDR1 is MNHNS, CDR2 SASEGT. Trimming removed 6 bases at V and 3 bases at J, with 17 bases between. The CDR3 DNA follows: TGTGCCAGCAGCGCTTTGGCCTCAGGTGACTATGGCTACACCTTC. It codes for CASSALASGDYGYTF.

A note on this clone: Germline is not matched at one junction end, which may reflect a read error. Here the CDR3 DNA reads TGTGCCAGCAGCCAAGTCCGGGGAGAGGGCTATGGCCACACCTTC. Amino acid sequence: CASSQVRGEGYGHTF. This chain links TRBV4-2 with TRBJ1-2; no clear D. The CDR3 loop spans 15 amino acids. Germline CDR1 and CDR2: LGHNA and YNFKEQ.